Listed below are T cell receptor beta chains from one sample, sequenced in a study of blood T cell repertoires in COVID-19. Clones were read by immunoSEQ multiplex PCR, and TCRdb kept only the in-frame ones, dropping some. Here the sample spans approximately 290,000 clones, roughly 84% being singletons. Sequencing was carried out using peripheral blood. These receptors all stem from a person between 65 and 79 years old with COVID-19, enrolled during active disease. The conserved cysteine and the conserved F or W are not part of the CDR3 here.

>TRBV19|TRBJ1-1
ASSIVGRTEAF
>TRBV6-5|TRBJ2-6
ASSKRRSGANVLT
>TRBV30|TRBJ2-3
AWGLGTSGSADTQY
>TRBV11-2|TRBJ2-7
ASSLISNEQY
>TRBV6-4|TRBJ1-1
ASTPDRGRRQGTEAF
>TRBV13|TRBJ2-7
ASSRIAGGPSEQY
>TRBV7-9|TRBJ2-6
ASSISLGTGRAGANVLT
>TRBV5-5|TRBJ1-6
ASSLSGQRNSPLH
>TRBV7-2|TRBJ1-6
ASSFGVGGTGGSSPLH
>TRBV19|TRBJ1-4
ASSTAEEKLF
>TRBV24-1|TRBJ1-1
ATRGGNTEAF
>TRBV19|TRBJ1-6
ASSPLGGENSPLH